This TCR beta chain was captured by sequencing in a study of radiotherapy plus CTLA-4 blockade in lung cancer. CDR3 length equals 16 residues. Trimming took 4 bases from V and 7 from J; bases not matched to a gene: 11. The germline CDR1 and CDR2 sequences are SGHNT and YYREEE (reference sequence). Clones were sequenced by immunoSEQ multiplex PCR, and TCRdb holds only the in-frame ones, with some missing. The sample lists around 78,000 clones, over 70% occurring once. The receptor comes from a human donor with non-small cell lung cancer who had a partial response to radiotherapy plus ipilimumab. Some clones in this sample may be carry-over from other donors' samples. The chain employs TRBV5-4 and TRBJ1-1; 12 bases agree with TRBD1. This specimen was peripheral blood, taken from a patient treated with radiotherapy plus ipilimumab. CDR3 DNA: TGTGCCAGCAGCCTACTCCGGGACAGGGGGCTTGGTGAAGCTTTCTTT. This translates into CASSLLRDRGLGEAFF.